This TCR beta chain originates from a study of blood T cell repertoires in COVID-19 (dated by TCRdb to 2018 to 2020). General notes on the study: Samples covering the acute and convalescent phases of COVID-19 were provided by collaborators in the United States, Italy and Spain. The material from the prospective study consisted of cDNA or gDNA derived from T cells, B-cell-depleted T cells, or PBMCs. Deeply sampled blood TCRbeta repertoires from subjects exposed to, actively infected with, or recovered from COVID-19 were included in the dataset. The repertoires were released in a freely available public database meant as a resource for research on the immune response to SARS-CoV-2. The samples were drawn from two sources: the first 160 participants of the ongoing ImmuneRACE study, and over 950 subjects contributed by 6 global collaborators. Sample metadata almost always included a de-identified subject ID, COVID-19 status, age in years and sex. Where available, HLA class I and class II types were taken from metadata supplied by the sample provider and were not determined by assay-based typing.

V was cut back by 9 bases and J by 5 bases, leaving a gap of 13 bases between them. The CDR3 runs 12 amino acids, cysteine and phenylalanine included. Of all the DNA, just the CDR3 is kept, 36 bases in frame from base 1. CDR1 and CDR2 are read off the germline V gene (reference sequence) as LGHDT and YNNKEL. The collaborating institutions used their own protocols to collect whole blood in K2EDTA tubes. Collaborator samples were shipped for TCRbeta analysis as frozen whole blood, isolated PBMCs, or DNA extracted from either sample type. In regard to this clone: The target of this receptor is not known. No qualities accompany the bases; no much larger clone lies one base away.

Results the study describes overall, beyond this receptor: The amount of clinical and demographic metadata varied by source and participant and was provided uncurated.

TCRbeta CDR3 regions were amplified from genomic DNA by means of the immunoSEQ Assay, a bias-controlled multiplex PCR. Per the original workflow: The number of nucleated cells in each sample was estimated from the amplification of reference gene primers within the assay. To quantify the absolute abundance of each unique TCRbeta CDR3 rearrangement, sequence reads were collapsed and filtered. Productive Simpson clonality was computed per sample as the square root of Simpson's diversity index over productive rearrangements. TCRdb stores this immuneACCESS table with in-frame sequences only. Part of the clones is absent; in the studies checked, under half of the shortfall reflects unresolved V genes, and no reason is known for the rest. Clone size and V and J calls were adopted from that table, with D and trimming inferred from the DNA. This sample lists some 190,000 clones; approximately 80% were detected once. Of the sample, around 19% is held by the ten largest clones.

This sequence was found in a human donor in a cohort sampled during active COVID-19. The sample taken for sequencing was peripheral blood. This chain joins TRBV3-1 (or the pseudogene TRBV3-2) to TRBJ1-1; TRBD1 is possibly the D segment (6 matching bases). The CDR3 corresponds to CASSQGTTEAFF. In nucleotide form, the sequence is TGTGCCAGTTCACAGGGTACGACTGAAGCTTTCTTT.